The rows below give T cell receptor beta chains drawn from one sample of a study of cytomegalovirus exposure and HLA in healthy donors. The table came from immunoSEQ multiplex PCR; TCRdb's copy has only in-frame clones and leaves some out. The sample contains some 220,000 clones, 80% to 90% of which appear only once. The sample was PBMCs. These receptors were taken from a woman under 30 in good health and CMV-seronegative. Both conserved end residues are part of each CDR3. Fields, in order: V gene, CDR3 length, clone size, J gene, D gene, CDR3 DNA, CDR3 protein. D genes are given only for firm matches. Size tells how often a clone was seen (once, few, many) or the class of an expanded clone, and some rows leave it out.

V: TRBV7-9
length: 12
size: few
J: TRBJ2-1
D: NA
DNA: TGTGCCAGCAGCATTCGGGAGTATGAGCAGTTCTTC
CDR3: CASSIREYEQFF

V: TRBV5-5
length: 13
size: NA
J: TRBJ2-4
D: NA
DNA: TGTGCCAGCAGCCTAGAATGGGGGGACATTCAGTACTTC
CDR3: CASSLEWGDIQYF

V: TRBV6-5
length: 12
size: NA
J: TRBJ2-7
D: NA
DNA: TGTGCCATCCCAGGGTCTGGTTACGAGCAGTACTTC
CDR3: CAIPGSGYEQYF

V: TRBV4-1
length: 15
size: NA
J: TRBJ1-5
D: NA
DNA: TGCGCCAGCAGCCAAGCGCAGGGCACCGGGCAGCCCCAGCATTTT
CDR3: CASSQAQGTGQPQHF

V: TRBV7-6
length: 12
size: once
J: TRBJ1-2
D: TRBD1
DNA: TGTGCCAGCAGCTTAACAGGGGACGGCTACACCTTC
CDR3: CASSLTGDGYTF

V: TRBV18
length: 15
size: NA
J: TRBJ2-7
D: NA
DNA: TGTGCCAGCTCACCACCCACAGGGAAATACCACGAGCAGTACTTC
CDR3: CASSPPTGKYHEQYF

V: TRBV5-1
length: 16
size: NA
J: TRBJ2-5
D: TRBD2
DNA: TGCGCCAGCATGCCCGGGAGCGGGGGGTGGCAAGAGACCCAGTACTTC
CDR3: CASMPGSGGWQETQYF

V: TRBV27
length: 17
size: NA
J: TRBJ2-1
D: NA
DNA: TGTGCCAGCAGTTTACTAGGCCGACTGACAGGAACTAATGAGCAGTTCTTC
CDR3: CASSLLGRLTGTNEQFF

V: TRBV5-6
length: 15
size: NA
J: TRBJ2-1
D: TRBD2
DNA: TGTGCCAGCAGCTCACTAGCGGGGGCCTACAATGAGCAGTTCTTC
CDR3: CASSSLAGAYNEQFF

V: TRBV5-1
length: 17
size: NA
J: TRBJ2-6
D: TRBD1
DNA: TGCGCCAGCAGCTTGGAAGGACAGGTTATTTTTGCCAACGTCCTGACTTTC
CDR3: CASSLEGQVIFANVLTF

V: TRBV7-2
length: 18
size: NA
J: TRBJ2-6
D: TRBD2
DNA: TGTGCCAGCAGCTTAGGGCTAGCGGGTGCCACCGGGGCCAACGGCCTGACTTTC
CDR3: CASSLGLAGATGANGLTF

V: TRBV2
length: 18
size: NA
J: TRBJ2-3
D: TRBD2
DNA: TGTGCCAGCAGTGAGCTCGGGAGGGGCGGGGGGGCCTTAGATACGCAGTATTTT
CDR3: CASSELGRGGGALDTQYF

V: TRBV19
length: 13
size: NA
J: TRBJ1-2
D: NA
DNA: TGTGCCAGTAGTATCGGGGGGTTGAATGGCTACACCTTC
CDR3: CASSIGGLNGYTF

V: TRBV27
length: 14
size: once
J: TRBJ2-7
D: TRBD2
DNA: TGTGCCAGCAGTTTATCTAGCGGGAGAACCGAGCAGTACTTC
CDR3: CASSLSSGRTEQYF

V: TRBV9
length: 16
size: NA
J: TRBJ2-5
D: TRBD2
DNA: TGTGCCAGCAGCGTAGGTCTGAGCCTAGCGGAAGAGACCCAGTACTTC
CDR3: CASSVGLSLAEETQYF

V: TRBV19
length: 15
size: NA
J: TRBJ1-1
D: NA
DNA: TGTGCCAGTATCATCAGCGGAGCAGTAAACACTGAAGCTTTCTTT
CDR3: CASIISGAVNTEAFF